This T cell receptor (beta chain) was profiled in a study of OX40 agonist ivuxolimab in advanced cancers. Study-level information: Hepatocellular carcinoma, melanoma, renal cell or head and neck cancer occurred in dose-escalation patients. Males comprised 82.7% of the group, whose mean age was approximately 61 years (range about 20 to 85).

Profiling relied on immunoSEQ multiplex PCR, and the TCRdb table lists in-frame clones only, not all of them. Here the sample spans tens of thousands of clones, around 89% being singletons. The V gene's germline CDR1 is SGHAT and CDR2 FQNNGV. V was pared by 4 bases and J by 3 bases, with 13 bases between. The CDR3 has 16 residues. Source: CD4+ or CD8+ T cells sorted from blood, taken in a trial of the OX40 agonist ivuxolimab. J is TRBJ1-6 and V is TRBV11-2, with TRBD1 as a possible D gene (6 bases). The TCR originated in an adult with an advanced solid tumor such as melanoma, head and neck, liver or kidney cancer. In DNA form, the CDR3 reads TGTGCCAGCAGCTCCGACAGGTTATACTATAATTCACCCCTCCACTTT. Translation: CASSSDRLYYNSPLHF.